This T cell receptor beta chain comes out of a study of technical replicates of blood from several donors listed by TCRdb under 2017. Worth noting for this clone: Its binding antigen is unknown. Base qualities are not at hand, and no much larger clone is one base apart.

The germline V gene (reference sequence) gives CDR1 as SEHNR and CDR2 as FQNEAQ. Relative to germline, V is missing 6 bases and J is missing 0 bases, with 4 bases of the junction outside any gene match. Including cysteine and phenylalanine, the CDR3 has 16 amino acids. Only the CDR3 part of the read is kept: 48 bases, read in frame from the first base. The method behind the library was the immunoSEQ multiplex PCR assay. As stored in TCRdb, this immuneACCESS dataset retains in-frame rearrangements with V and J assigned. A fraction of the clones does not appear; measured against another copy, unresolved V genes explain less than half of the discrepancy, and the remainder lacks a known reason. Here the sample has under 70,000 clones; about 86% occur a single time. Of the sample, 5.6% is held by the ten largest clones.

Rearrangement joined TRBV7-9 to TRBJ1-6; the junction holds 8 bases that match TRBD1. Specimen: PBMCs. The clonotype originates from a human donor in good health. Some clones in this sample may be carry-over from other donors' samples. CDR3 sequence: CASSSGTGSYNSPLHF. In nucleotide form, the sequence is TGTGCCAGCAGTTCCGGGACAGGCTCCTATAATTCACCCCTCCACTTT.